This T cell receptor beta chain appears in the sequencing data of a study of blood T cell repertoires in COVID-19. Whole-study context: Donors in the United States, Italy and Spain gave samples during acute or convalescent COVID-19.

This clone was seen a single time. In the original processing: Estimation of nucleated cell counts relied on the amplification of reference gene primers. TCRdb's copy holds only in-frame clones and misses some; the assay was immunoSEQ multiplex PCR. The V and J calls and clone size are taken from that table; D and trimming were inferred from the DNA. The sample holds approximately 100,000 clones, more than 85% seen once. The CDR3 has 13 residues. V shed 7 bases and J shed 3 bases, with 15 bases lying between them. Looked up from germline, CDR1 is SQVTM and CDR2 is ANQGSEA. The clonotype originates from a human donor with acute or convalescent COVID-19. The donor label of this sample is uncertain. The chain carries TRBV29-1 and TRBJ1-1, with D unresolved. The specimen was peripheral blood. In nucleotides, the CDR3 is TGCAGCGCCGCGTCCGGGGTGGACACTGAAGCTTTCTTT. Its translation: CSAASGVDTEAFF.